This T cell receptor beta chain was observed in a study of blood T cell repertoires in COVID-19. Background on the study: Specimens from acute and convalescent COVID-19 originated in the United States, Italy and Spain. The analysed material was cDNA or gDNA that came from T cells, B-cell-depleted T cells, or PBMCs.

Original handling: Amplified reference gene primers provided the basis for estimating nucleated cell counts. Using immunoSEQ multiplex PCR, the repertoire was profiled, and TCRdb retains in-frame clones only, with some absent. V and J calls and clone size are given by that table; D and trimming were obtained from the DNA. The table has fewer than 85,000 clones, roughly 84% seen once. Germline V CDR1 and CDR2: MNHNS, SASEGT. The CDR3 has 15 amino acids. Trimming removed 1 base at V and 2 bases at J, with 9 bases between. This receptor was identified in a human donor in a cohort sampled during active COVID-19. Sequenced material: peripheral blood. The chain carries TRBV6-1 and TRBJ1-5; no definite D call. DNA of the CDR3: TGTGCCAGCAGTGAAGACTGGTCGGGCAATCAGCCCCAGCATTTT. Residues: CASSEDWSGNQPQHF.